This TCR beta chain was sequenced in a study of T cells after yellow fever vaccination. The germline gives CDR1 SGHTA, CDR2 FQGNSA. V lost 5 bases to trimming and J lost 7 bases, with 11 bases between them. The CDR3 is made up of 12 amino acids. On this clonotype: Its cognate antigen is unknown.

The study, taken as a whole, reports: Peak timing came faster in the weaker secondary response, day 5 versus 15. Clones that expanded after primary vaccination mostly reappeared after the booster (less than 98% CD4, 70% to 90% CD8).

TCRdb fed the 5' RACE reads into MiXCR, producing one record per CDR3 protein. The sample holds some 350,000 distinct CDR3 sequences, about 4% seen once. The V and J genes are TRBV7-2 and TRBJ1-2; D uncertain. The sequenced sample was PBMCs, obtained 5 days after the yellow fever booster vaccination. The clonotype was recovered from a man younger than 30 who received the YFV17D yellow fever vaccine. The CDR3 nucleotides are TGTGCCAGCAGCCAAAGCTCGGGTGGCTACACCTTC. This encodes CASSQSSGGYTF.